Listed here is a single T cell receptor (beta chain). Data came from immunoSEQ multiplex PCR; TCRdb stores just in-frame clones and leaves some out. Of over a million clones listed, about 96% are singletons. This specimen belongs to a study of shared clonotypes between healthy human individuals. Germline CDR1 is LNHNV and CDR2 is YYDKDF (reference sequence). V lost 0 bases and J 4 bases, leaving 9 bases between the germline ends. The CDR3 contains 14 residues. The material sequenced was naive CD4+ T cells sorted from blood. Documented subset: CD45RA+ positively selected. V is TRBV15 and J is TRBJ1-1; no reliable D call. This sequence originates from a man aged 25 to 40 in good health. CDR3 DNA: TGTGCCACCAGCAGAGAATCGGGTTTCACTGAAGCTTTCTTT. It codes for CATSRESGFTEAFF.